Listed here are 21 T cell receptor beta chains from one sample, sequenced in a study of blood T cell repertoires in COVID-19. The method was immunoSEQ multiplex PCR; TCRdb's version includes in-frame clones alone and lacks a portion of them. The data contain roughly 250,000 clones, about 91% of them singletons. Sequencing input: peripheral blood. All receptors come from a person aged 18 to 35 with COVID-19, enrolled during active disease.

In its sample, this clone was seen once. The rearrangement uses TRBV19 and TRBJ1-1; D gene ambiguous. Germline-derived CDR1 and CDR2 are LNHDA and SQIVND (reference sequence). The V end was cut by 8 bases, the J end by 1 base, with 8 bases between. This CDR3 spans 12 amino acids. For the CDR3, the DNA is TGTGCCAGTCTCGGGGAGAACACTGAAGCTTTCTTT. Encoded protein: CASLGENTEAFF.

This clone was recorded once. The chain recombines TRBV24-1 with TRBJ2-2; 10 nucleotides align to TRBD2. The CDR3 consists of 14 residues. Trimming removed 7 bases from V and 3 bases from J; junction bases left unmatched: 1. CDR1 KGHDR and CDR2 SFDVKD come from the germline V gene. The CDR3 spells CATSLAGDTGELFF. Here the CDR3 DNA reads TGTGCCACCAGCCTAGCGGGAGACACCGGGGAGCTGTTTTTT.

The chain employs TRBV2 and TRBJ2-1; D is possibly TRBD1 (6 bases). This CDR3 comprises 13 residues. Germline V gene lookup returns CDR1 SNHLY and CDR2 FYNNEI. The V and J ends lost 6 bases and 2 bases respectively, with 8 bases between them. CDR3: CASRGGTYNEQFF. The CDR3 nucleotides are TGTGCCAGCAGAGGGGGAACCTACAATGAGCAGTTCTTC.

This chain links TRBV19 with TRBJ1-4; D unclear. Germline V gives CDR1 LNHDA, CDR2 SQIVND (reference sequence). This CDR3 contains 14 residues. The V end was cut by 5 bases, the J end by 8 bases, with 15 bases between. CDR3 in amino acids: CASSFGMGGEKLFF. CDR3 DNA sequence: TGTGCCAGTAGTTTCGGGATGGGAGGGGAAAAACTGTTTTTT.

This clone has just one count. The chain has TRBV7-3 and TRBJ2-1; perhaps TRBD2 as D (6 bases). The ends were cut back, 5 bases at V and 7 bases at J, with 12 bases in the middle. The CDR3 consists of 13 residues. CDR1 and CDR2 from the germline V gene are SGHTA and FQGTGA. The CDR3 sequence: CASSLGTLNEQFF. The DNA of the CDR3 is TGTGCCAGCAGCCTCGGGACTTTGAATGAGCAGTTCTTC.

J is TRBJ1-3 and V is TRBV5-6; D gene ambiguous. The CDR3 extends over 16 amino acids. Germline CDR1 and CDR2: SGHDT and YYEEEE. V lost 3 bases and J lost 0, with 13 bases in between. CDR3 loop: CASSSRGSGSGNTIYF. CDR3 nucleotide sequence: TGTGCCAGCAGCTCCCGTGGTTCCGGCTCTGGAAACACCATATATTTT.

The CDR3 here is CASSLSSGGWRERDEQFF. CDR3 DNA sequence: TGTGCCAGCAGCTTATCCTCAGGAGGCTGGCGGGAGCGGGATGAGCAGTTCTTC. The V gene is TRBV7-6, the J gene TRBJ2-1; TRBD2 agrees at 7 bases. CDR1 is SGHVS and CDR2 is FNYEAQ in the germline V gene. This CDR3 spans 18 amino acids. J lost 8 bases, V lost 2 bases, and 18 bases had no gene match.

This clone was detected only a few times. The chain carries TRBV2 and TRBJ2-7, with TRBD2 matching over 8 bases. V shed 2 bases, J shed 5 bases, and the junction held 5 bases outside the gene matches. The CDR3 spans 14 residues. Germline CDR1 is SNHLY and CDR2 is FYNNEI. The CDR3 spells CASSEPRGGHEQYF. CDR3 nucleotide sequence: TGTGCCAGCAGTGAACCCCGGGGGGGCCACGAGCAGTACTTC.

DNA of the CDR3: TGTGCCAGCAGCTTTGGGACAGTTAACTATGGCTACACCTTC. This sequence encodes CASSFGTVNYGYTF. The chain carries TRBV5-6 and TRBJ1-2, with TRBD1 matching over 7 bases. The CDR3 extends over 14 amino acids. Germline CDR1 is SGHDT and CDR2 is YYEEEE. V was pared by 2 bases and J by 1 base, with 2 bases of the junction left unmatched.

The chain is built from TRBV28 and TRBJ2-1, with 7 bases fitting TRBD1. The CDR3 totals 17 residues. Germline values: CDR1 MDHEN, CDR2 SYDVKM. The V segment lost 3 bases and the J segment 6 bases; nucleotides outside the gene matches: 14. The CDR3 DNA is TGTGCCAGCAGTTTGTCCCGTATTAGACAGGGCCCCAATGAGCAGTTCTTC. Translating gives CASSLSRIRQGPNEQFF.

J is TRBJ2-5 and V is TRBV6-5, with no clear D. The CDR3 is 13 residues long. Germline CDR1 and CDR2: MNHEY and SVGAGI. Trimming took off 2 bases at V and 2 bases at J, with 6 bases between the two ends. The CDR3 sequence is CASSYTVQETQYF. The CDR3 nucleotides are TGTGCCAGCAGTTACACAGTACAAGAGACCCAGTACTTC.

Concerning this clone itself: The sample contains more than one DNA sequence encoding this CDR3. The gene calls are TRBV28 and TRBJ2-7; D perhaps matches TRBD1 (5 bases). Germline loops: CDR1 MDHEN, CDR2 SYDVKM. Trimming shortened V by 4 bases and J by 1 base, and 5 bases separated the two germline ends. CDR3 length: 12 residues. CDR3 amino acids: CASSSGSYEQYF. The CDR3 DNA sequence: TGTGCCAGCAGTTCAGGGTCCTACGAGCAGTACTTC.

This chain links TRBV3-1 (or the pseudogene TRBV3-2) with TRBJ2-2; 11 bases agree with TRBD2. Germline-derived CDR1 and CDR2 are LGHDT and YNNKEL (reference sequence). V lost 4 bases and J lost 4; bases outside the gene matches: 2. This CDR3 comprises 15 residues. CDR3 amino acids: CASSPLAGGTGELFF. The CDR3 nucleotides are TGTGCCAGCAGCCCTCTAGCGGGGGGCACCGGGGAGCTGTTTTTT.

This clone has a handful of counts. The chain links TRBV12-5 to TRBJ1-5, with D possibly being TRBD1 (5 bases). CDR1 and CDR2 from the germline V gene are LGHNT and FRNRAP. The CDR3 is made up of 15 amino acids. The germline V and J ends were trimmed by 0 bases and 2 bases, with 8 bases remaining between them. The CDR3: CASGLVLGGNQPQHF. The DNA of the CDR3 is TGTGCTAGTGGTTTGGTCCTAGGGGGCAATCAGCCCCAGCATTTT. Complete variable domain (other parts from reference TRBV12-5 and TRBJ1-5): DARVTQTPRHKVTEMGQEVTMRCQPILGHNTVFWYRQTMMQGLELLAYFRNRAPLDDSGMPKDRFSAEMPDATLATLKIQPSEPRDSAVYFCASGLVLGGNQPQHFGDGTRLSIL.

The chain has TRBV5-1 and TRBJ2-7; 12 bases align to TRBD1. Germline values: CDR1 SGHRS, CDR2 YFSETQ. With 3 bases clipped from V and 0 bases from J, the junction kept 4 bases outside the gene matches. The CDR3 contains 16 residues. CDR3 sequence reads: CASSWGQGALSYEQYF. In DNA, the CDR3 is TGCGCCAGCAGCTGGGGACAGGGGGCTCTCTCCTACGAGCAGTACTTC.

The CDR3 bases are TGTGCCAGCAGCCCGGGACTGACGGGCAGTAATGAGCAGTTCTTC. Translated: CASSPGLTGSNEQFF. This chain joins TRBV6-4 and TRBJ2-1; D might be TRBD2 (6 bases). Trimming removed 6 bases from V and 7 bases from J, with 19 bases in between. The CDR3 covers 15 residues. Germline V gene sequence: CDR1 MRHNA, CDR2 SNTAGT.

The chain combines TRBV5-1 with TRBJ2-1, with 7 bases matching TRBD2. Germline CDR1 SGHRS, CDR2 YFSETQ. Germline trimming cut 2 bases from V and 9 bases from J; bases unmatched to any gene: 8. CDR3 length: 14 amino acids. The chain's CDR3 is CASSLTGGGSEQFF. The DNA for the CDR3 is TGCGCCAGCAGCTTAACGGGAGGAGGATCTGAGCAGTTCTTC. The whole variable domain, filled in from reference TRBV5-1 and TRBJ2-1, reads KAGVTQTPRYLIKTRGQQVTLSCSPISGHRSVSWYQQTPGQGLQFLFEYFSETQRNKGNFPGRFSGRQFSNSRSEMNVSTLELGDSALYLCASSLTGGGSEQFFGPGTRLTVL.

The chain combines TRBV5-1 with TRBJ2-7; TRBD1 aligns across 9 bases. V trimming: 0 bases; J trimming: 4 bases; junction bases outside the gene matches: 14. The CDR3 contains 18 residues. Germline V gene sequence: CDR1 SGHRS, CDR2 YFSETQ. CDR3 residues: CASSLGDRVWKSPYEQYF. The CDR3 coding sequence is TGCGCCAGCAGCTTGGGGGACAGGGTTTGGAAATCTCCTTACGAGCAGTACTTC.

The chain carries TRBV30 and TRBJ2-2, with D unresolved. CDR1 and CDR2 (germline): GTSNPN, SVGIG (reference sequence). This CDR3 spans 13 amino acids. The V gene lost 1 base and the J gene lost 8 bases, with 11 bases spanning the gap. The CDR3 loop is CAWSEQTTGELFF. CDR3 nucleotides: TGTGCCTGGAGTGAACAGACGACGGGGGAGCTGTTTTTT.

CDR3 protein: CASSLPGQTKREQYF. The CDR3 DNA reads as TGCGCCAGCAGCTTACCGGGACAAACTAAGAGGGAGCAGTACTTC. This chain links TRBV5-1 with TRBJ2-7; possible D gene TRBD1, 6 bases. This CDR3 spans 15 amino acids. Trimming removed 2 bases from V and 7 bases from J, with 19 bases in between. In germline, CDR1 is SGHRS, CDR2 YFSETQ.

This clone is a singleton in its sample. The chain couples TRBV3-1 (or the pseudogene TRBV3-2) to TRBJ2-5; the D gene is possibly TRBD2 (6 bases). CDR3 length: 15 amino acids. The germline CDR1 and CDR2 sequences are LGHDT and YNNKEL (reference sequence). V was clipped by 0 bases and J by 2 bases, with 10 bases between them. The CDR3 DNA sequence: TGTGCCAGCAGCCAAGAGTGGGCGGGACAAGAGACCCAGTACTTC. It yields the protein CASSQEWAGQETQYF.